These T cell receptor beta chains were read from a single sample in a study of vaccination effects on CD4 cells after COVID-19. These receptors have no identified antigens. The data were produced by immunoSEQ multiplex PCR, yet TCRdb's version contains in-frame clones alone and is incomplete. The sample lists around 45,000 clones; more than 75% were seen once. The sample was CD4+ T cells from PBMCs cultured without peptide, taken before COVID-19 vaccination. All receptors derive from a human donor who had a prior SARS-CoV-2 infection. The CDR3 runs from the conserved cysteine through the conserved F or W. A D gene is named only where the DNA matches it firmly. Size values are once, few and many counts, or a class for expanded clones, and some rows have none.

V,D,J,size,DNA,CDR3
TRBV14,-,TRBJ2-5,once,TGTGCCAGCAGCTCGTACCGAGAGACCCAGTACTTC,CASSSYRETQYF
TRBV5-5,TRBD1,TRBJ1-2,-,TGTGCCAGCAGCCGACAGGGGGACAACTATGGCTACACCTTC,CASSRQGDNYGYTF
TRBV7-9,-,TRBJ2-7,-,TGTGCCAGCAGTATCCCAGACACCTACGAGCAGTACTTC,CASSIPDTYEQYF
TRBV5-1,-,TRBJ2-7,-,TGCGCCAGCAGCTTGGAGGTTGTGGGTAGCGGCCAGGAGCAGTACTTC,CASSLEVVGSGQEQYF
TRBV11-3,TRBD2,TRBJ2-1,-,TGTGCCAGCAGCTTGGGGGGGTACAATGAGCAGTTCTTC,CASSLGGYNEQFF
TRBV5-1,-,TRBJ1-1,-,TGCGCCAGCAGTTGGGCGGTTGGGTACACTGAAGCTTTCTTT,CASSWAVGYTEAFF
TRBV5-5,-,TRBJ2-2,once,TGTGCCAGCAGCTTGGGTGCTAGTGGTCTCGGGGAGCTGTTTTTT,CASSLGASGLGELFF
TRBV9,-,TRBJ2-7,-,TGTGCCAGCAGCGTCACAGGGAACTCCTACGAGCAGTACTTC,CASSVTGNSYEQYF
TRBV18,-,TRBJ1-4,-,TGTGCCAGCTCATCCAACGGCCTCGGAGAAAAACTGTTTTTT,CASSSNGLGEKLFF
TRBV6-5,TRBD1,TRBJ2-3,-,TGTGCCAGCAAGGGACAGTGGGGAGATACGCAGTATTTT,CASKGQWGDTQYF
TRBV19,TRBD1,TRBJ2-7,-,TGTGCCAGTAGTCCCATCCATGGGACAGGGGAATCCTACGAGCAGTACTTC,CASSPIHGTGESYEQYF
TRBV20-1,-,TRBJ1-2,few,TGCAGTGCGGATGGGGGTTATGGCTACACCTTC,CSADGGYGYTF
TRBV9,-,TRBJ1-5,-,TGTGCCAGCAGCGTAGTGGGCTCCAGGTGGCGGTGCAATCAGCCCCAGCATTTT,CASSVVGSRWRCNQPQHF
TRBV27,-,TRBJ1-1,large,TGTGCCAGCATTGGACAGACTATGAACACTGAAGCTTTCTTT,CASIGQTMNTEAFF
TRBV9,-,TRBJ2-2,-,TGTGCCAGCAGCCACGCATTAACCGGGGAGCTGTTTTTT,CASSHALTGELFF
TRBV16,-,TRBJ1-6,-,TGTGCCAGCAGCCAATCGGGGCAGGGCTTTAACAATTCACCCCTCCACTTT,CASSQSGQGFNNSPLHF
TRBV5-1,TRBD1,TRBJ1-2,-,TGCGCCAGCAGCCCCGGATCCGGGACAGTCGGAACGAAGAATGGCTACACCTTC,CASSPGSGTVGTKNGYTF
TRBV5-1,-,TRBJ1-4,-,TGCGCCAGCAGCGAGGAGGGGTGGTCTAATGAAAAACTGTTTTTT,CASSEEGWSNEKLFF
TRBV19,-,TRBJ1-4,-,TGTGCCAGTAGTCCTTTAGACGGGGCAACTAATGAAAAACTGTTTTTT,CASSPLDGATNEKLFF
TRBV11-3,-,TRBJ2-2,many,TGTGCCAGCAGCTTTAGGACAGCGAACACCGGGGAGCTGTTTTTT,CASSFRTANTGELFF
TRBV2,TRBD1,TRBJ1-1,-,TGTGCCAGCAGCCCCCGGGGACAGGAGAACACTGAAGCTTTCTTT,CASSPRGQENTEAFF
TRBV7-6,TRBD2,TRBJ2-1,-,TGTGCCAGCAGCTTAGCGGCTAGCGGGGACAATGAGCAGTTCTTC,CASSLAASGDNEQFF
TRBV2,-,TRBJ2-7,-,TGTGCCAGCAGTCCACGTACATACGAGCAGTACTTC,CASSPRTYEQYF
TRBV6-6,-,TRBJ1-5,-,TGTGCCAGCAGTCACGGGACACCTAGCAATCAGCCCCAGCATTTT,CASSHGTPSNQPQHF
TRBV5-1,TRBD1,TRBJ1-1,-,TGCGCCAGCAGCTTAGGGACAGGGGGCTTGGACGCTTTCTTT,CASSLGTGGLDAFF
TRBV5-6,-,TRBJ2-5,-,TGTGCCAGCAGCCTCACGGGACGCCAAGAGACCCAGTACTTC,CASSLTGRQETQYF
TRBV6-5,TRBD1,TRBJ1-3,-,TGTGCCAGCAGTTCTACAGGGGCTGGAAACACCATATATTTT,CASSSTGAGNTIYF
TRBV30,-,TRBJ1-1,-,TGTGCCTGGAGCTCGACCACTGAAGCTTTCTTT,CAWSSTTEAFF
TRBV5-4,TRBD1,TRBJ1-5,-,TGTGCCAGCAGCTGGGGGACAGGGGTGGCTTATCAGCCCCAGCATTTT,CASSWGTGVAYQPQHF
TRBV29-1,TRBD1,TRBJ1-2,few,TGCAGCGTTGGACAGGGTGGCTACACCTTC,CSVGQGGYTF
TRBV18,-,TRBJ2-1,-,TGTGCCAGCTCCCCGGGGATATCCTACAATGAGCAGTTCTTC,CASSPGISYNEQFF
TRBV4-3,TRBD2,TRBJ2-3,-,TGCGCCAGCAGCCAAGATCCGGCACTAGCGGGAGGGAGGGGCACAGATACGCAGTATTTT,CASSQDPALAGGRGTDTQYF
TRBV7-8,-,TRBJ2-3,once,TGTGCCAGCAGCTACGGTTGGCGGGGCAGGAGGAGCACAGATACGCAGTATTTT,CASSYGWRGRRSTDTQYF
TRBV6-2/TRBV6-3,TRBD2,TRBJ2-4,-,TGTGCCAGCAGTGATCCCGGGACTAGCGGGAGAATTCAGTACTTC,CASSDPGTSGRIQYF
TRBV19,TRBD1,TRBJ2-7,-,TGTGCCAGTAGCCCAAACAGGGGTGGGTACGAGCAGTACTTC,CASSPNRGGYEQYF
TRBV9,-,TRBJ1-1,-,TGTGCCAGCAGCGTCTCATTGTCCACTGAAGCTTTCTTT,CASSVSLSTEAFF
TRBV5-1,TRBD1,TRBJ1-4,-,TGCGCCAGCAGCCTGACAGGGAGTGGTGAAAAACTGTTTTTT,CASSLTGSGEKLFF
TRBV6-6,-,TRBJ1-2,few,TGTGCCAGCAGTTACCCACAGCCATGGGGGGCATTTGGCTACACCTTC,CASSYPQPWGAFGYTF
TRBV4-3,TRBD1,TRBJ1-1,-,TGCGCCAGCAGCCAAGTTGACAGGGAAACTGAAGCTTTCTTT,CASSQVDRETEAFF
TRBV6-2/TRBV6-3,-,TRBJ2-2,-,TGTGCCAGCAGTTCCCCGAGGGGGGCCTTCCCCGGGGAGCTGTTTTTT,CASSSPRGAFPGELFF
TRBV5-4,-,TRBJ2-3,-,TGTGCCAGCAGCTTTCTTTTCACAGATACGCAGTATTTT,CASSFLFTDTQYF
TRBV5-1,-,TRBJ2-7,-,TGCGCCAGCAGCTTGTCCCGATTATACGAGCAGTACTTC,CASSLSRLYEQYF
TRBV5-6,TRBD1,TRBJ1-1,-,TGTGCCAGTGTAGGGACAGGGGGCTTTGGCACTGAAGCTTTCTTT,CASVGTGGFGTEAFF
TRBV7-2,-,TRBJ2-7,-,TGTGCCAGCAGCTTAGCGCGGCAGTGGGAGCAGTACTTC,CASSLARQWEQYF
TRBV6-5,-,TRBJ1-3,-,TGTGCCAGCAGCTCCACCTCTGGAAACACCATATATTTT,CASSSTSGNTIYF
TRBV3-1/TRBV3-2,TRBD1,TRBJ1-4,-,TGTGCCAGCAGCCCAGGGGGCACTAATGAAAAACTGTTTTTT,CASSPGGTNEKLFF
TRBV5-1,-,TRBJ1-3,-,TGCGCCAGTGGACGGACGGGGGGTAACACCATATATTTT,CASGRTGGNTIYF
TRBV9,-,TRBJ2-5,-,TGTGCCAGCAGCGTAGCGGGTAGCCCTAAGTGGGAGACCCAGTACTTC,CASSVAGSPKWETQYF
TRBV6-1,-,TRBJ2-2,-,TGTGCCAGCAGTGATCTGGGCGCGAACACCGGGGAGCTGTTTTTT,CASSDLGANTGELFF
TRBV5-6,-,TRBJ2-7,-,TGTGCCAGCAGCTTGACACTCGGCGACTACGAGCAGTACTTC,CASSLTLGDYEQYF
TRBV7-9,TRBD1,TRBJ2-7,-,TGTGCCAGCAGCCGATGGACAGGGTCTTACGAGCAGTACTTC,CASSRWTGSYEQYF
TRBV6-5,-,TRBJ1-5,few,TGTGCCAGGTCCGCGGGCCCGGATCAGCCCCAGCATTTT,CARSAGPDQPQHF
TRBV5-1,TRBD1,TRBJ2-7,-,TGCGCCAGCAGCCAAGGGACAGGGGGCTCCGAGCAGTACTTC,CASSQGTGGSEQYF
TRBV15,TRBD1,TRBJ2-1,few,TGTGCCACCAGCAGGGACAGGGGTTATGATGAGCAGTTCTTC,CATSRDRGYDEQFF
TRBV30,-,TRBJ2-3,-,TGTGCCTGGAAGCATCCAAGCACAGATACGCAGTATTTT,CAWKHPSTDTQYF
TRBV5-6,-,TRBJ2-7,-,TGTGCCAGCAGCTTGGGACTGCCGTACGAGCAGTACTTC,CASSLGLPYEQYF